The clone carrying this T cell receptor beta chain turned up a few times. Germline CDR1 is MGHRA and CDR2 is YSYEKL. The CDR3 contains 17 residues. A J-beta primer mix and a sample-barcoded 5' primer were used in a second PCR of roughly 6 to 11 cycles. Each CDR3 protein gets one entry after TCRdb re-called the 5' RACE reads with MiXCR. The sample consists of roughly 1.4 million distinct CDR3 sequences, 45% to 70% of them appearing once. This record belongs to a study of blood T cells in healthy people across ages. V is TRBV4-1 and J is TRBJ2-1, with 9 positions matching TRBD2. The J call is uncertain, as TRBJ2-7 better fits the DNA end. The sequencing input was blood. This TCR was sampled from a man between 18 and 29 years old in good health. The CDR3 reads CASSQRLAGGPYNEQYF. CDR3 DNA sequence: TGCGCCAGCAGCCAGCGACTTGCGGGAGGGCCGTACAATGAGCAGTACTTC.